The TCR beta chain under discussion was sequenced for a study of cytomegalovirus exposure and HLA in healthy donors. A multiplex PCR was run with 60 Vbeta primers and 13 Jbeta primers. The data were produced by immunoSEQ multiplex PCR, yet TCRdb's version contains in-frame clones alone and is incomplete. The table has some 130,000 clones, 75% to 90% seen once. The CDR3 runs 13 residues. Trimming removed 4 bases at V and 1 base at J, with 7 bases between. Germline loops: CDR1 MNHNY, CDR2 SVGAGI (reference sequence). The sequence was collected from a woman aged 50 to 60 in good health and CMV-seropositive. What was sequenced was PBMCs. The J gene is TRBJ1-1, the V gene TRBV6-6; tentatively, D is TRBD1 (5 bases). CDR3 coding DNA: TGTGCCAGCAGTTCGGGGGGGAACACTGAAGCTTTCTTT. It codes for CASSSGGNTEAFF.